A few counts support the clone carrying this T cell receptor beta chain. The data belong to a study of CD4 T cell repertoires in COVID-19. Here immunoSEQ multiplex PCR was the method, and the copy in TCRdb shows in-frame clones only, minus some. The sample includes approximately 75,000 clones, around 82% of them seen just once. The germline V and J ends were trimmed by 0 bases and 11 bases, with 10 bases remaining between them. The CDR3 has 12 amino acids. The sample consisted of CD4+ T cells from peripheral blood, taken after recovery from COVID-19. This TCR came from a human donor who had COVID-19. The chain uses TRBV23-1 and TRBJ1-1; D uncertain. TRBV23-1 is designated an ORF whose function remains uncertain. The CDR3 spells CASSQSRGGAFF. For the CDR3, the DNA is TGCGCCAGCAGTCAATCCCGGGGTGGCGCTTTCTTT.